The next 25 T cell receptor beta chains were all read from a single sample in a study of shared clonotypes between healthy human individuals. It was CD45RO-negative cells, positively selected for CCR7, that made up naive CD8 cells, with terminally differentiated effector memory CD45RA+ cells excluded. Sequencing was performed with immunoSEQ multiplex PCR; in TCRdb, only in-frame clones are kept and a portion is missing. The sample comprises 660,000 or so clones, approximately 96% of which are singletons, and roughly 0.1% rests with the top ten. Sequenced material: naive CD8+ T cells sorted from blood. The receptors derive from a woman in her 30s in good health.

The J gene is TRBJ2-3, the V gene TRBV2; D remains ambiguous. The V gene lost 3 bases and the J gene lost 5 bases, with 6 bases spanning the gap. CDR1 is SNHLY, CDR2 FYNNEI, per germline. The length of the CDR3 is 12 residues. Written as DNA, the CDR3 is TGTGCCAGCAGTGAGGAGCAAGATACGCAGTATTTT. Translation: CASSEEQDTQYF.

The chain recombines TRBV4-2 with TRBJ2-7; possibly TRBD1 for D (5 bases). The CDR3 runs 16 residues. The V end was cut by 1 base, the J end by 0 bases, with 13 bases between. Germline V gene lookup returns CDR1 LGHNA and CDR2 YNFKEQ. The CDR3 spells CASSQGGLGPSYEQYF. The CDR3 region has the DNA TGTGCCAGCAGCCAAGGGGGCCTGGGTCCCTCCTACGAGCAGTACTTC.

The chain links TRBV9 to TRBJ1-1, with D unresolved. Per germline, CDR1 SGDLS and CDR2 YYNGEE. V was pared by 4 bases and J by 1 base, with 14 bases between. CDR3 length: 15 residues. CDR3 in DNA: TGTGCCAGCAGCAACATGCCGGCAGGGAACACTGAAGCTTTCTTT. Translating it yields CASSNMPAGNTEAFF. Looking up the rest from reference TRBV9 and TRBJ1-1 gives the full variable domain: DSGVTQTPKHLITATGQRVTLRCSPRSGDLSVYWYQQSLDQGLQFLIQYYNGEERAKGNILERFSAQQFPDLHSELNLSSLELGDSALYFCASSNMPAGNTEAFFGQGTRLTVV.

The rearrangement links TRBV11-2 to TRBJ2-7, with D perhaps matching TRBD1 (6 bases). V lost 3 bases and J lost 2, with 11 bases in between. CDR3 length: 14 residues. Germline assignment: CDR1 SGHAT and CDR2 FQNNGV. The CDR3: CASSFQGRPYEQYF. The DNA for the CDR3 is TGTGCCAGCAGCTTCCAGGGGCGACCCTACGAGCAGTACTTC.

The genes are TRBV14 and TRBJ1-2; 7 bases agree with TRBD1. Germline loops: CDR1 SGHDN, CDR2 FVKESK. V trimming: 0 bases; J trimming: 5 bases; junction bases outside the gene matches: 9. The CDR3 runs 16 residues. CDR3 residues: CASSQETGRTLYGYTF. The CDR3 DNA reads as TGTGCCAGCAGCCAAGAGACAGGGCGAACTCTGTATGGCTACACCTTC.

V is TRBV6-5 and J is TRBJ1-3; no firm D call. The ends were cut back, 6 bases at V and 4 bases at J, with 13 bases in the middle. Germline CDR1 MNHEY, CDR2 SVGAGI. CDR3 length equals 14 residues. The CDR3 region has the DNA TGTGCCAGCAGGGGCCTGCACTCCGGAAACACCATATATTTT. Translating it yields CASRGLHSGNTIYF.

This CDR3 reads CASSQVEGGELFF. The CDR3 DNA follows: TGTGCCAGCAGCCAAGTTGAGGGCGGGGAGCTGTTTTTT. This chain links TRBV14 with TRBJ2-2, with TRBD2 as a possible D gene (5 bases). The length of the CDR3 is 13 residues. The V gene's germline CDR1 is SGHDN and CDR2 FVKESK. Deletions cut 1 base from V and 7 bases from J, with 7 bases between.

The V call is TRBV15, the J call TRBJ1-4, with 8 bases aligning to TRBD1. The CDR3 contains 15 residues. Germline V gives CDR1 LNHNV, CDR2 YYDKDF (reference sequence). J gave up 8 bases and V 3 bases, and 8 bases lay outside the gene matches. The CDR3: CATSRGGQGREKLFF. DNA of the CDR3: TGTGCCACCAGCAGGGGAGGACAGGGAAGGGAAAAACTGTTTTTT.

This clone was detected only once. This rearrangement joins TRBV29-1 to TRBJ2-1; D gene uncertain. Germline V gene sequence: CDR1 SQVTM, CDR2 ANQGSEA. The V end lost 3 bases, the J end lost 4 bases, and 10 bases lay between the germline ends. This CDR3 spans 13 amino acids. For the CDR3, the DNA is TGCAGCGTTGATTATCCTACTTACAATGAGCAGTTCTTC. Amino acid sequence: CSVDYPTYNEQFF.

This chain uses TRBV9 with TRBJ1-2; D perhaps matches TRBD1 (6 bases). The ends were cut back, 3 bases at V and 5 bases at J, with 17 bases in the middle. The CDR3 runs 15 residues. From germline, CDR1 is SGDLS and CDR2 YYNGEE. The CDR3 loop is CASSGWTEGGYGYTF. For the CDR3, the DNA is TGTGCCAGCAGCGGTTGGACGGAGGGGGGGTATGGCTACACCTTC.

This rearrangement joins TRBV7-8 to TRBJ2-5; the D is unclear. Trimming took off 2 bases at V and 5 bases at J, with 3 bases between the two ends. The germline gives CDR1 SGHVS, CDR2 FQNEAQ. The CDR3 runs 11 residues. CDR3 sequence: CASSLWETQYF. CDR3 in DNA: TGTGCCAGCAGCTTATGGGAGACCCAGTACTTC.

V usage is TRBV13 and J usage is TRBJ2-2; 8 bases match TRBD2. The CDR3 is 18 amino acids. CDR1 is PRHDT, CDR2 FYEKMQ, per germline (reference sequence). With V trimmed by 0 bases and J by 6 bases, 12 bases remained unmatched. The CDR3 loop reads CASSLGGSGVLKAGELFF. CDR3 bases: TGTGCCAGCAGCTTAGGTGGTAGCGGGGTGCTCAAGGCCGGGGAGCTGTTTTTT.

The chain is built from TRBV7-9 and TRBJ2-2; TRBD2 matches 15 bases. The J segment lost 5 bases and the V segment lost 5 bases, leaving 6 bases of the junction unmatched. Germline loops: CDR1 SEHNR, CDR2 FQNEAQ (reference sequence). The CDR3 extends over 17 amino acids. The DNA for the CDR3 is TGTGCCAGCAGCCAGGGACTAGCGGGAGGAAGTACCGGGGAGCTGTTTTTT. Translation gives CASSQGLAGGSTGELFF.

V is TRBV28 and J is TRBJ2-4; weak D call: TRBD1 (6 bases). Germline V gene lookup returns CDR1 MDHEN and CDR2 SYDVKM. The V end lost 6 bases, the J end lost 4 bases, and 10 bases lay between the germline ends. The CDR3 spans 13 residues. The CDR3 is CASSVGQKNIQYF. CDR3 sequence (DNA): TGTGCCAGCAGCGTCGGACAGAAAAACATTCAGTACTTC. Complete variable domain (other parts from reference TRBV28 and TRBJ2-4): DVKVTQSSRYLVKRTGEKVFLECVQDMDHENMFWYRQDPGLGLRLIYFSYDVKMKEKGDIPEGYSVSREKKERFSLILESASTNQTSMYLCASSVGQKNIQYFGAGTRLSVL.

Note on this clone: The sample carries other DNA sequences with the same CDR3. V is TRBV2 and J is TRBJ2-1, with D hard to call. V lost 4 bases and J 7 bases, leaving 5 bases between the germline ends. The CDR3 sequence is 11 residues long. Germline V gene lookup returns CDR1 SNHLY and CDR2 FYNNEI. The DNA of the CDR3 is TGTGCCAGCAGTGTACCGAATGAGCAGTTCTTC. This codes for CASSVPNEQFF.

This rearrangement joins TRBV28 to TRBJ1-1, with D possibly matching TRBD1 (5 bases). V lost 11 bases to trimming and J lost 1 base, with 14 bases between them. Germline CDR1 MDHEN, CDR2 SYDVKM. The CDR3 covers 13 residues. CDR3 in DNA: TGTGCCGCGACCGGGACGGAGAACACTGAAGCTTTCTTT. Its protein is CAATGTENTEAFF.

The chain is built from TRBV7-8 and TRBJ1-5; D gene unclear. Germline V gene data show CDR1 as SGHVS and CDR2 as FQNEAQ. The CDR3 loop spans 14 amino acids. V dropped 5 bases and J dropped 3 bases, with 11 bases sitting between them. The CDR3 loop is CASSLNGPNQPQHF. Here the CDR3 DNA reads TGTGCCAGCAGCCTAAATGGTCCCAATCAGCCCCAGCATTTT.

V and J are TRBV28 and TRBJ1-1, with D tentatively TRBD1 (5 bases). Germline loops: CDR1 MDHEN, CDR2 SYDVKM. There are 12 residues in the CDR3. Trimming stripped 8 bases from V and 2 bases from J, with 9 bases between. DNA for the CDR3: TGTGCCAGCTTAAGGGGAAACACTGAAGCTTTCTTT. This encodes CASLRGNTEAFF. Filled out from reference TRBV28 and TRBJ1-1, the complete variable domain reads DVKVTQSSRYLVKRTGEKVFLECVQDMDHENMFWYRQDPGLGLRLIYFSYDVKMKEKGDIPEGYSVSREKKERFSLILESASTNQTSMYLCASLRGNTEAFFGQGTRLTVV.

The chain employs TRBV4-2 and TRBJ2-1, with D perhaps TRBD1 (6 bases). CDR1 and CDR2 (germline): LGHNA, YNFKEQ. Trimming removed 5 bases from V and 9 bases from J, with 11 bases in between. The CDR3 contains 12 residues. Here the CDR3 reads CASSEDRGEQFF. DNA of the CDR3: TGTGCCAGCAGCGAGGACAGAGGTGAGCAGTTCTTC.

CDR3 DNA: TGTGCCAGCTCATCTATAGCGGGAGGCACCTACGAGCAGTACTTC. This codes for CASSSIAGGTYEQYF. This rearrangement joins TRBV18 to TRBJ2-7; 10 nucleotides align to TRBD2. The J segment lost 2 bases and the V segment lost 5 bases, leaving 6 bases of the junction unmatched. Looked up from germline, CDR1 is KGHSH and CDR2 is LQKENI. This CDR3 is 15 amino acids long.

The rearrangement links TRBV4-2 to TRBJ1-5; D not resolved. Germline lookup yields CDR1 LGHNA and CDR2 YNFKEQ. Trimming took 1 base from V and 7 from J, leaving 11 bases between them. The CDR3 covers 14 residues. CDR3 DNA sequence: TGTGCCAGCAGCCAAGTATTGGGCGGACAGCCCCAGCATTTT. It specifies CASSQVLGGQPQHF.

The J gene is TRBJ2-3, the V gene TRBV27, with 9 bases lining up with TRBD2. This CDR3 is built from 17 residues. J was trimmed by 2 bases and V by 5 bases; bases with no gene match: 11. Germline-derived CDR1 and CDR2 are MNHEY and SMNVEV (reference sequence). CDR3 bases: TGTGCCAGCAGTCCCCCCCCGGAGCGGGAGGACACAGATACGCAGTATTTT. Translated, it gives CASSPPPEREDTDTQYF.

This clone occurred once. This sequence joins TRBV2 and TRBJ2-4; 10 nucleotides match TRBD1. Per the germline V gene, CDR1 is SNHLY and CDR2 is FYNNEI. The CDR3 is 15 amino acids. Losses at the gene ends were 6 bases for V and 7 bases for J; bases not matched to a gene: 9. CDR3 sequence: CASRSDRGIWNIQYF. The CDR3 region has the DNA TGTGCCAGCAGATCGGACAGGGGGATTTGGAACATTCAGTACTTC.

The chain links TRBV28 to TRBJ2-1; 8 positions agree with TRBD2. Germline V gene sequence: CDR1 MDHEN, CDR2 SYDVKM. J was trimmed by 4 bases and V by 10 bases; bases with no gene match: 15. There are 16 residues in the CDR3. Here the CDR3 reads CATTDLWRGDYNEQFF. CDR3 DNA: TGTGCCACTACAGACCTCTGGCGGGGGGATTACAATGAGCAGTTCTTC.

The chain's CDR3 is CASSPTRGGQNTEAFF. The DNA of the CDR3 is TGTGCCAGCAGTCCCACCAGGGGAGGCCAGAACACTGAAGCTTTCTTT. The gene calls are TRBV7-9 and TRBJ1-1; D is perhaps TRBD1 (6 bases). This CDR3 is built from 16 residues. The V end was cut by 6 bases, the J end by 1 base, with 18 bases between. Germline V gives CDR1 SEHNR, CDR2 FQNEAQ (reference sequence).